This T cell receptor (beta chain) came from a study of blood T cell repertoires in COVID-19. Study in general: T cells, B-cell-depleted T cells, or PBMCs supplied cDNA or gDNA.

Assay used: immunoSEQ multiplex PCR; TCRdb lists only in-frame clones, some missing. The sample records some 330,000 clones, 86% being singletons. The CDR3 has 13 residues. V lost 3 bases, J lost 5 bases, and 2 bases stayed unmatched. The V gene's germline CDR1 is MDHEN and CDR2 SYDVKM. Assignments of participants to cohorts depended upon their own reported clinical history. The rearrangement joins TRBV28 to TRBJ2-3; 7 bases match TRBD2. Sequenced: PBMCs or T cells enriched from blood (not recorded which). The source is a man in his thirties or forties who had recovered from COVID-19. CDR3 nucleotides: TGTGCCAGCAGTTTGTGGACTAGAGATACGCAGTATTTT. Translating gives CASSLWTRDTQYF.